The 17 T cell receptor beta chains below all came from one sample that was sequenced in a study of glioma-infiltrating T cells. Amplification of TCR alpha and beta CDR3 regions from RNA used iRepertoire nested multiplex PCR. TCRdb itself ran the multiplex PCR reads through MiXCR, one entry per CDR3 protein. The sample lists roughly 350,000 distinct CDR3 sequences; roughly two fifths were seen once. Material: glioma tissue, nonneoplastic brain tissue, or PBMCs (not recorded which). The source is a human donor with low-grade glioma or glioblastoma, undergoing nonglioma brain surgery, or in good health (not recorded which).

This clonotype came up many times. The rearrangement links TRBV20-1 to TRBJ2-7; D gene ambiguous. Trimming pared 4 bases from V and 0 bases from J, leaving 16 bases between. CDR3 size: 15 residues. Per the germline V gene, CDR1 is DFQATT and CDR2 is SNEGSKA (reference sequence). The CDR3 protein is CSANVGIKSSYEQYF. CDR3 nucleotide sequence: TGCAGTGCTAATGTTGGGATTAAGAGCTCCTACGAGCAGTACTTC.

Worth noting for this clonotype: In this CDR3 the conserved last residue, phenylalanine or tryptophan, is missing, so a read error is likely. This chain joins TRBV20-1 and TRBJ2-5; 7 bases fit TRBD1. Germline CDR1 reads DFQATT; CDR2 reads SNEGSKA (reference sequence). V shed 2 bases, J shed 7 bases, and the junction held 4 bases outside the gene matches. This CDR3 has 12 amino acids. Here the CDR3 DNA reads TGCAGTGCTAGAAAGTCAGGGGGGACCCAGTACTCC. The encoded protein is CSARKSGGTQYS.

Note on this clonotype: The final CDR3 position lacks the conserved phenylalanine or tryptophan, pointing to a likely read error. This sequence joins TRBV20-1 and TRBJ2-1; the match to TRBD1 covers 8 bases. Germline V CDR1 and CDR2: DFQATT, SNEGSKA (reference sequence). This CDR3 comprises 19 residues. V gave up 5 bases and J gave up 0 bases; unmatched junction bases: 18. The CDR3 DNA is TGCAGTGCTGTGGACAGGGCCGGTGGGAAAGGGGACTCCTACAATGAGCAGTTCCTC. The encoded protein is CSAVDRAGGKGDSYNEQFL.

The chain uses TRBV28 and TRBJ2-3; 7 bases agree with TRBD1. Germline CDR1 and CDR2: MDHEN and SYDVKM. CDR3 length: 17 amino acids. The V gene end was trimmed by 4 bases and the J gene end by 2 bases; junction bases not matched to a gene: 12. DNA of the CDR3: TGTGCCAGCAGTTCACCCGGGACAGTGGAGTCCACAGATACGCAGTATTTT. This codes for CASSSPGTVESTDTQYF.

V and J are TRBV7-2 and TRBJ1-1; unclear D gene. V lost 4 bases to trimming and J lost 10 bases, with 13 bases between them. CDR3 length: 12 residues. Germline lookup yields CDR1 SGHTA and CDR2 FQGNSA. The CDR3 is CASSSAGSAAFF. Here the CDR3 DNA reads TGTGCCAGCAGCTCGGCCGGGTCAGCAGCTTTCTTT.

As for this clonotype: A much larger clone lies a single base off, so this may be a read error. The chain carries TRBV6-5 and TRBJ2-7; tentatively, D is TRBD2 (5 bases). The germline V and J ends were trimmed by 0 bases and 2 bases, with 14 bases remaining between them. This CDR3 contains 16 residues. CDR1 and CDR2 (germline): MNHEY, SVGAGI. CDR3 sequence: CASSYSASRGTYEQYF. CDR3 in DNA: TGTGCCAGCAGTTACTCGGCTAGCCGGGGAACCTACGAGCAGTACTTC.

Worth noting for this clonotype: Being one base from a much bigger clone, this may be a read error. The chain has TRBV20-1 and TRBJ2-1; D is undetermined. Germline V gene lookup returns CDR1 DFQATT and CDR2 SNEGSKA (reference sequence). The CDR3 covers 13 residues. CDR3 coding DNA: TGCAGTGCTAGAGATAGTAGGTACAATGAGCAGTCCTTC. It is translated as CSARDSRYNEQSF.

With regard to this clonotype: A clone one base away is much larger, so this may be a read error. The chain joins TRBV27 to TRBJ2-3; D is unclear. The V gene lost 3 bases and the J gene lost 2 bases, with 15 bases spanning the gap. In germline, CDR1 is MNHEY, CDR2 SMNVEV (reference sequence). This CDR3 spans 16 amino acids. CDR3 residues: CASSFLGFGNTDTQYF. The CDR3, as DNA: TGTGCCAGCAGTTTCTTGGGTTTTGGGAACACAGATACGCAGTATTTT.

This clonotype came up many times. The CDR3 sequence: CASSLSYAGSSYEQYF. The CDR3 DNA reads as TGTGCCAGCAGTTTATCTTATGCAGGGTCATCCTACGAGCAGTACTTC. This chain uses TRBV27 with TRBJ2-7, with D possibly being TRBD1 (5 bases). The germline CDR1 and CDR2 sequences are MNHEY and SMNVEV (reference sequence). This CDR3 has 16 residues. Trimming removed 0 bases at V and 1 base at J, with 13 bases between.

Concerning this clonotype itself: A much larger clone is a single base away; this may be a read error. V and J are TRBV28 and TRBJ2-7; 15 nucleotides line up with TRBD2. CDR3 length: 16 residues. CDR1 is MDHEN, CDR2 SYDVKM, per germline. The CDR3 nucleotides read TGTGCCGGCAGTCCCGTTGGGACTAGCGGGAGGTACGAGCAGTACTTC. Residues: CAGSPVGTSGRYEQYF.

This clonotype was seen ten or more times. The chain uses TRBV28 and TRBJ2-7, with 9 bases lining up with TRBD1. CDR1 and CDR2 (germline): MDHEN, SYDVKM. The V gene end was trimmed by 6 bases and the J gene end by 3 bases; junction bases not matched to a gene: 6. The CDR3 covers 14 residues. CDR3 DNA: TGTGCCAGCAGCCACAGGGGGCTCGGCTACGAGCAGTACTTC. Translating it yields CASSHRGLGYEQYF.

The table lists this clonotype with a few counts. The chain joins TRBV15 to TRBJ1-4; the match to TRBD1 covers 8 bases. CDR1 is LNHNV and CDR2 is YYDKDF in the germline V gene (reference sequence). This CDR3 spans 15 amino acids. V trimming: 3 bases; J trimming: 3 bases; junction bases outside the gene matches: 3. This CDR3 reads CATSRTGASNEKLFF. Here the CDR3 DNA reads TGTGCCACCAGCAGGACAGGGGCCTCTAATGAAAAACTGTTTTTT.

This clonotype was seen a handful of times. J is TRBJ1-1 and V is TRBV5-1, with TRBD1 matching 7 bases. Per germline, CDR1 SGHRS and CDR2 YFSETQ. CDR3 size: 15 residues. Losses at the gene ends were 3 bases for V and 1 base for J; bases not matched to a gene: 6. The CDR3 sequence: CASSSGDRANTEAFF. Here the CDR3 DNA reads TGCGCCAGCAGCTCGGGCGACAGGGCGAACACTGAAGCTTTCTTT.

This clonotype occurred many times. The chain links TRBV6-1 to TRBJ2-1; D perhaps matches TRBD2 (5 bases). CDR1 is MNHNS, CDR2 SASEGT, per germline. The V gene lost 5 bases and the J gene lost 7 bases, with 12 bases spanning the gap. This CDR3 spans 13 amino acids. As DNA, the CDR3 is TGTGCCAGCAGTTACCGGGGTGGGAATGAGCAGTTCTTC. The encoded protein is CASSYRGGNEQFF.

This clonotype came up a few times. The junction shows a germline mismatch at one end, possibly a read error. V gene TRBV6-1 combines with J gene TRBJ2-1, with D hard to call. CDR1 and CDR2 from the germline V gene are MNHNS and SASEGT. The CDR3 sequence is 11 residues long. In nucleotides, the CDR3 is TGTACCAGCAGTGAATTTAGTGAGCAGTTCTTC. Its translation: CTSSEFSEQFF.

CDR3 DNA: TGTGTTAGCAGTTACTCGAGGACAGGTAGTCCCTACGAGCAGTACTTC. Translated, it gives CVSSYSRTGSPYEQYF. The V and J genes are TRBV6-6 and TRBJ2-7; 7 nucleotides agree with TRBD1. Germline lookup yields CDR1 MNHNY and CDR2 SVGAGI (reference sequence). The CDR3 consists of 16 residues.

This clonotype occurred a few times. The rearrangement joins TRBV4-2 to TRBJ2-3; D might be TRBD1 (5 bases). The ends were cut back, 0 bases at V and 8 bases at J, with 9 bases in the middle. The V gene's germline CDR1 is LGHNA and CDR2 YNFKEQ. The CDR3 has 13 residues. The CDR3 region is CASSQEGPGTQYF. DNA of the CDR3: TGTGCCAGCAGCCAAGAGGGGCCAGGTACGCAGTATTTT.